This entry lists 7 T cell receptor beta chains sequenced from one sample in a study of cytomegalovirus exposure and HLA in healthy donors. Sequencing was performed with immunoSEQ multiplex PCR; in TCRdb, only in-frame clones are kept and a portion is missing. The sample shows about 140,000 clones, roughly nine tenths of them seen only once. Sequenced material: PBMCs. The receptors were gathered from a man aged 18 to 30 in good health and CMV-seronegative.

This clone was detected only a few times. The CDR3 coding sequence is TGTGCCAGCAGTCCGACAGGGGGCTTCGGCTACACCTTC. It yields the protein CASSPTGGFGYTF. V is TRBV28 and J is TRBJ1-2; 10 bases match TRBD1. With 5 bases clipped from V and 8 bases from J, the junction kept 5 bases outside the gene matches. The CDR3 spans 13 residues. Germline values: CDR1 MDHEN, CDR2 SYDVKM.

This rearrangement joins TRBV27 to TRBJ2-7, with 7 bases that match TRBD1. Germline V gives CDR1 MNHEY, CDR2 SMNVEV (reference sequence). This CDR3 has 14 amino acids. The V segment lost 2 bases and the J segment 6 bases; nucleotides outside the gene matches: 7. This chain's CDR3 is CASSLSEGGSEQYF. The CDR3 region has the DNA TGTGCCAGCAGTTTAAGTGAAGGGGGCTCCGAGCAGTACTTC.

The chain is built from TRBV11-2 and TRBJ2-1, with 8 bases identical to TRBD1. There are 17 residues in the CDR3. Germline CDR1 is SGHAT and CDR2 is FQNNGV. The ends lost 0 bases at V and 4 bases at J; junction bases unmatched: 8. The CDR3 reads CASSLEGWDRLYNEQFF. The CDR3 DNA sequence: TGTGCCAGCAGCTTAGAGGGTTGGGACAGGCTTTACAATGAGCAGTTCTTC.

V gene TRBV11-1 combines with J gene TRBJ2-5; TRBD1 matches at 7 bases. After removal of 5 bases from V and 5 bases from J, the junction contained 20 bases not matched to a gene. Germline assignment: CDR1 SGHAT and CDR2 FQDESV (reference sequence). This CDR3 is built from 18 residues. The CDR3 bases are TGTGCCAGCAGCCCACCCCCTTCCGGACAGGCCCAAAGGGAGACCCAGTACTTC. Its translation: CASSPPPSGQAQRETQYF.

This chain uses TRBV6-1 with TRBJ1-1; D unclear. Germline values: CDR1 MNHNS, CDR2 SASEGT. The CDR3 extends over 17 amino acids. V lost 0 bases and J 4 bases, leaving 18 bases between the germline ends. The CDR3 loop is CASSEALLGREGTEAFF. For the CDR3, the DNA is TGTGCCAGCAGTGAAGCGCTTCTGGGCCGAGAAGGCACTGAAGCTTTCTTT.

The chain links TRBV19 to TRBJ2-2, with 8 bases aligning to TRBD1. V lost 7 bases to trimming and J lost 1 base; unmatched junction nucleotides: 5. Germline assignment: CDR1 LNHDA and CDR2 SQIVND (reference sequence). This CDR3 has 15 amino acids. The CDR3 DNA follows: TGTGCCAGTAAAACCGGGACAGGGAACACCGGGGAGCTGTTTTTT. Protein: CASKTGTGNTGELFF.

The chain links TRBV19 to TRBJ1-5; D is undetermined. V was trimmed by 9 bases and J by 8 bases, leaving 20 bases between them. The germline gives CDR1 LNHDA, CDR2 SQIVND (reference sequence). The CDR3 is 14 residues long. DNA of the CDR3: TGTGCCAGCGCTAAGGGAGCTTCCTGGGAGCCCCAGCATTTT. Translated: CASAKGASWEPQHF.